The 23 T cell receptor beta chains in this list originate from one sample, sequenced in a study of control samples from healthy donors and cancer patients. Produced via immunoSEQ multiplex PCR; TCRdb's table is partial and in-frame only. The data show over 150,000 clones, with about 94% seen just once and 5.7% held by the top ten. The specimen sequenced was blood. The receptors were gathered from a man aged 35-49 years in good health.

CDR3 sequence (DNA): TGTGCCAGTAGTAAACGTGGGGGACAGGGTTCCACTGAAGCTTTCTTT. Translated: CASSKRGGQGSTEAFF. The J gene is TRBJ1-1, the V gene TRBV19; 9 nucleotides agree with TRBD1. This CDR3 is built from 16 residues. V lost 4 bases and J lost 4; bases outside the gene matches: 10. CDR1 and CDR2 (germline): LNHDA, SQIVND (reference sequence). Full variable domain (outside the CDR3, taken from reference TRBV19 and TRBJ1-1): DGGITQSPKYLFRKEGQNVTLSCEQNLNHDAMYWYRQDPGQGLRLIYYSQIVNDFQKGDIAEGYSVSREKKESFPLTVTSAQKNPTAFYLCASSKRGGQGSTEAFFGQGTRLTVV.

This clone appeared once. The V gene is TRBV5-5, the J gene TRBJ2-7; 7 bases match TRBD1. Looked up from germline, CDR1 is SGHKS and CDR2 is YYEKEE (reference sequence). The CDR3 extends over 15 amino acids. The V and J ends lost 3 bases and 7 bases, in that order; junction bases with no gene match: 13. Here the CDR3 reads CASSWGVDRRTEQYF. The CDR3 nucleotides read TGTGCCAGCAGCTGGGGCGTGGACAGGCGGACAGAGCAGTACTTC. The variable domain in full, completed from reference TRBV5-5 and TRBJ2-7, reads DAGVTQSPTHLIKTRGQQVTLRCSPISGHKSVSWYQQVLGQGPQFIFQYYEKEERGRGNFPDRFSARQFPNYSSELNVNALLLGDSALYLCASSWGVDRRTEQYFGPGTRLTVT.

The CDR3 coding sequence is TGCGCCAGCAGCTTGGGGACAGGGGGCCAACTAGTTGCAGATACGCAGTATTTT. Protein: CASSLGTGGQLVADTQYF. This rearrangement joins TRBV5-1 to TRBJ2-3, with 11 bases aligning to TRBD1. With V trimmed by 0 bases and J by 4 bases, 10 bases remained unmatched. Germline CDR1 and CDR2: SGHRS and YFSETQ. This CDR3 region has 18 residues.

V and J are TRBV14 and TRBJ2-3; 9 bases agree with TRBD2. The CDR3 has 15 residues. V lost 4 bases to trimming and J lost 0 bases; unmatched junction nucleotides: 2. Germline CDR1 and CDR2: SGHDN and FVKESK. Written as DNA, the CDR3 is TGTGCCAGCAGCCGCCTAGCGGGGAGCACAGATACGCAGTATTTT. Protein product: CASSRLAGSTDTQYF.

This clone is a singleton in its sample. The V call is TRBV7-6, the J call TRBJ2-5; D uncertain. This CDR3 comprises 14 residues. V was clipped by 5 bases and J by 5 bases, with 15 bases between them. Germline loops: CDR1 SGHVS, CDR2 FNYEAQ. The CDR3 loop reads CASSRSLSFETQYF. CDR3 nucleotide sequence: TGTGCCAGCAGCCGTTCACTCTCTTTCGAGACCCAGTACTTC.

V is TRBV5-1 and J is TRBJ1-1, with D maybe TRBD1 (5 bases). The CDR3 sequence is 14 residues long. V lost 3 bases and J 4 bases, leaving 13 bases between the germline ends. Per the germline V gene, CDR1 is SGHRS and CDR2 is YFSETQ. Here the CDR3 DNA reads TGCGCCAGCAGCTGGGGGGTGGGTGCCACTGAAGCTTTCTTT. Translating it yields CASSWGVGATEAFF.

The chain is built from TRBV19 and TRBJ1-6; D possibly corresponds to TRBD1 (6 bases). CDR3 length equals 16 residues. V lost 5 bases and J lost 4, with 15 bases in between. Per the germline V gene, CDR1 is LNHDA and CDR2 is SQIVND (reference sequence). CDR3 coding DNA: TGTGCCAGTAGTCGGCGGTGGGACATATATAATTCACCCCTCCACTTT. Translated, it gives CASSRRWDIYNSPLHF.

CDR3 region: CASSLVGASYEQYF. For the CDR3, the DNA is TGCGCCAGCAGCTTGGTGGGGGCATCCTACGAGCAGTACTTC. The chain combines TRBV5-1 with TRBJ2-7; D is possibly TRBD1 (6 bases). Trimming left V 0 bases short and J 1 base short, with 8 bases between. This CDR3 region has 14 residues. Germline CDR1 SGHRS, CDR2 YFSETQ.

The genes are TRBV14 and TRBJ1-6, with no clear D. Germline V gene lookup returns CDR1 SGHDN and CDR2 FVKESK. The CDR3 runs to 14 residues. Trimming left V 0 bases short and J 12 bases short, with 12 bases between. The CDR3 loop is CASSQDGRERPLHF. The CDR3 DNA follows: TGTGCCAGCAGCCAAGATGGGAGGGAAAGACCCCTCCACTTT.

The chain's CDR3 is CASSPPGLAGGSDTQYF. The CDR3 DNA reads TGCGCCAGCAGCCCCCCGGGACTAGCGGGGGGATCAGATACGCAGTATTTT. This chain uses TRBV5-1 with TRBJ2-3; TRBD2 matches at 15 bases. CDR1 and CDR2 (germline): SGHRS, YFSETQ. The length of the CDR3 is 17 residues. Losses at the gene ends were 4 bases for V and 4 bases for J; bases not matched to a gene: 7.

The V and J genes are TRBV7-9 and TRBJ2-5; TRBD1 aligns across 12 bases. From germline, CDR1 is SEHNR and CDR2 FQNEAQ (reference sequence). The V and J ends lost 0 bases and 4 bases, in that order; junction bases with no gene match: 0. The CDR3 totals 15 residues. The DNA of the CDR3 is TGTGCCAGCAGCTTAGCGGGACAGGGGGCAGAGACCCAGTACTTC. This sequence encodes CASSLAGQGAETQYF.

The chain recombines TRBV9 with TRBJ2-1; the match to TRBD1 covers 7 bases. CDR3 length: 15 residues. Trimming cost V 4 bases and J 0 bases; bases outside gene matches: 4. Looked up from germline, CDR1 is SGDLS and CDR2 is YYNGEE. The CDR3 here is CASSLGTVSYNEQFF. For the CDR3, the DNA is TGTGCCAGCAGCCTTGGGACAGTCTCCTACAATGAGCAGTTCTTC.

In this sample, this clone turned up once. Other DNA variants within this sample encode the same CDR3. The chain uses TRBV5-4 and TRBJ2-1; 13 bases line up with TRBD2. Trimming cost V 4 bases and J 7 bases; bases outside gene matches: 5. The CDR3 loop spans 15 amino acids. CDR1 SGHNT and CDR2 YYREEE come from the germline V gene (reference sequence). The DNA for the CDR3 is TGTGCCAGCAGCCCACTAGCGGGGGGGAGGAATGAGCAGTTCTTC. It codes for CASSPLAGGRNEQFF.

This clone was detected a few times. The V call is TRBV7-2, the J call TRBJ1-2; TRBD1 matches at 12 bases. Germline-derived CDR1 and CDR2 are SGHTA and FQGNSA. V was clipped by 7 bases and J by 4 bases; unmatched bases: 16. The CDR3 is 18 amino acids. CDR3 region: CASTPPGTGGGGGYGYTF. The CDR3 coding sequence is TGTGCCAGCACCCCCCCCGGGACAGGGGGCGGGGGTGGCTATGGCTACACCTTC.

This chain uses TRBV24-1 with TRBJ1-2; D unclear. Between the trimmed V and J ends, which lost 0 bases and 6 bases, there was a span of 10 bases. CDR1 KGHDR and CDR2 SFDVKD come from the germline V gene. The CDR3 contains 14 residues. The CDR3 sequence is CATSDLRHTDGYTF. DNA of the CDR3: TGTGCCACCAGTGATTTGCGGCATACAGATGGCTACACCTTC.

V is TRBV9 and J is TRBJ2-4; a possible D gene is TRBD1 (5 bases). The germline V and J ends were trimmed by 0 bases and 6 bases, with 13 bases remaining between them. CDR3 length equals 15 residues. Germline V gene data show CDR1 as SGDLS and CDR2 as YYNGEE. Here the CDR3 reads CASSVDWLQGNIQYF. CDR3 in DNA: TGTGCCAGCAGCGTAGACTGGCTCCAGGGAAACATTCAGTACTTC.

As regards this clone: Other DNA sequences in the same sample also yield this CDR3. J is TRBJ1-1 and V is TRBV7-9; D call uncertain. Germline CDR1 and CDR2: SEHNR and FQNEAQ (reference sequence). V was clipped by 0 bases and J by 2 bases, with 7 bases between them. CDR3 length: 14 amino acids. CDR3 DNA sequence: TGTGCCAGCAGCTTAGCGGGAGGAAACACTGAAGCTTTCTTT. Protein: CASSLAGGNTEAFF.

The rearrangement joins TRBV9 to TRBJ1-3; tentatively, D is TRBD1 (5 bases). The CDR3 is 16 residues long. V lost 4 bases and J 1 base, leaving 15 bases between the germline ends. From germline, CDR1 is SGDLS and CDR2 YYNGEE. DNA of the CDR3: TGTGCCAGCAGCCCAAGATCGGGGCGTTCTGGAAACACCATATATTTT. Translating gives CASSPRSGRSGNTIYF.

The chain links TRBV21-1 to TRBJ2-3; the table's D gene call, TRBD1, was not cross checked with the DNA. TRBV21-1 is noted as a pseudogene. The CDR3 length is 15 residues. The CDR3 DNA reads as TGTGCCAGCAGCAAAGGGAGGGGGCTTGGGGATACGCAGTATTTT. This gives the protein CASSKGRGLGDTQYF.

This clone was observed a single time. This CDR3 reads CASSLAPQGKYGYTF. CDR3 coding DNA: TGTGCCAGCAGCTTGGCCCCACAGGGAAAATATGGCTACACCTTC. V usage is TRBV5-5 and J usage is TRBJ1-2, with D maybe TRBD1 (6 bases). Germline assignment: CDR1 SGHKS and CDR2 YYEKEE (reference sequence). Trimming shortened V by 0 bases and J by 5 bases, and 14 bases separated the two germline ends. This CDR3 is built from 15 residues. Using reference TRBV5-5 and TRBJ1-2 for the parts outside the CDR3, the full variable domain is DAGVTQSPTHLIKTRGQQVTLRCSPISGHKSVSWYQQVLGQGPQFIFQYYEKEERGRGNFPDRFSARQFPNYSSELNVNALLLGDSALYLCASSLAPQGKYGYTFGSGTRLTVV.

The rearrangement links TRBV4-3 to TRBJ1-6; D unclear. The CDR3 runs 14 residues. Germline lookup yields CDR1 LGHNA and CDR2 YSLEER. Trimming removed 5 bases from V and 7 bases from J, with 12 bases in between. The CDR3 protein is CASSGPVGNSPLHF. The CDR3, as DNA: TGCGCCAGCAGCGGACCTGTGGGGAATTCACCCCTCCACTTT.

A word on this clone: This sample also contains other DNA sequences that code for the same CDR3. The chain is built from TRBV19 and TRBJ1-1; D remains unclear. Germline CDR1 reads LNHDA; CDR2 reads SQIVND (reference sequence). The CDR3 sequence is 13 residues long. V was pared by 6 bases and J by 0 bases, with 8 bases between. This CDR3 is CASSMVLNTEAFF. In DNA, the CDR3 is TGTGCCAGTAGCATGGTATTGAACACTGAAGCTTTCTTT.

The rearrangement links TRBV5-8 to TRBJ1-1; D remains ambiguous. CDR1 and CDR2 (germline): SGHTS, YDEGEE. This CDR3 has 12 residues. The V end lost 2 bases, the J end lost 10 bases, and 12 bases lay between the germline ends. The CDR3 here is CASSLPGFGAFF. The CDR3 nucleotides read TGTGCCAGCAGCTTACCGGGTTTCGGAGCTTTCTTT. The full variable domain, completed using reference TRBV5-8 and TRBJ1-1, is EAGVTQSPTHLIKTRGQQATLRCSPISGHTSVYWYQQALGLGLQFLLWYDEGEERNRGNFPPRFSGRQFPNYSSELNVNALELEDSALYLCASSLPGFGAFFGQGTRLTVV.